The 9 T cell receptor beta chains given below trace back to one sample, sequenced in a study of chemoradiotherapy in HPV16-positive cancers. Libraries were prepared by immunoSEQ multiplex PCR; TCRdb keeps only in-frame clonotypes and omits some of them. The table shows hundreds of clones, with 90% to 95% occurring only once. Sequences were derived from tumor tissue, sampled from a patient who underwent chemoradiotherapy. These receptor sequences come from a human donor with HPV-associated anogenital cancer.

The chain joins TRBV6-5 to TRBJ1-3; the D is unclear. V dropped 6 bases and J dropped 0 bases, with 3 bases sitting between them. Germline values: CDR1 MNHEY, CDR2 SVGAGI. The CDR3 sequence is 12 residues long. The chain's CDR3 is CASRDSGNTIYF. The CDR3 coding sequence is TGTGCCAGCAGGGACTCTGGAAACACCATATATTTT.

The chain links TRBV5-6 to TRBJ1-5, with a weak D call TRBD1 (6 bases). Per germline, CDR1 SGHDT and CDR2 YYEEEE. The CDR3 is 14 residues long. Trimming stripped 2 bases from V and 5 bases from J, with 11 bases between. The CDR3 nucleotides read TGTGCCAGCAGCTTACAGGGAAGGGATCAGCCCCAGCATTTT. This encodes CASSLQGRDQPQHF.

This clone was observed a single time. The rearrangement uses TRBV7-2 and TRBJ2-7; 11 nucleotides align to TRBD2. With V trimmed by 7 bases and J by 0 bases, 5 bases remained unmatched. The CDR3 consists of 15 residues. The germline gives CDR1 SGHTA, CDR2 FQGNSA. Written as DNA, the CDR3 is TGTGCCAGCACCGCTCTAGCGGGGGGCTCCTACGAGCAGTACTTC. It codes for CASTALAGGSYEQYF.

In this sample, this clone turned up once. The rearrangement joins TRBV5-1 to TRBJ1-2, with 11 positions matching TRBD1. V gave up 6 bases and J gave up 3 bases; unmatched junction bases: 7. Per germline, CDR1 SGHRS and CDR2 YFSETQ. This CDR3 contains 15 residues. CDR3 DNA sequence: TGCGCCAGCAAACGGACAGGGGGCAATGACTATGGCTACACCTTC. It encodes CASKRTGGNDYGYTF.

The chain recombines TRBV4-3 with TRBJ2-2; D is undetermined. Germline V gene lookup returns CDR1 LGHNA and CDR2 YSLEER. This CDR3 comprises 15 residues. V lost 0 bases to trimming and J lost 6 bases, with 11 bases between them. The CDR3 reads CASSQDPLNSGELFF. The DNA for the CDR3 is TGCGCCAGCAGCCAAGATCCCCTCAATTCCGGGGAGCTGTTTTTT.

The CDR3 sequence is CASSVGEIGGYYEQYF. The CDR3 DNA follows: TGTGCCAGCAGCGTCGGGGAAATAGGGGGCTACTACGAGCAGTACTTC. This chain uses TRBV9 with TRBJ2-7; the match to TRBD1 covers 7 bases. The CDR3 extends over 16 amino acids. Per the germline V gene, CDR1 is SGDLS and CDR2 is YYNGEE. Unmatched junction bases numbered 11, after V lost 2 bases and J lost 3 bases. Looking up the rest from reference TRBV9 and TRBJ2-7 gives the full variable domain: DSGVTQTPKHLITATGQRVTLRCSPRSGDLSVYWYQQSLDQGLQFLIQYYNGEERAKGNILERFSAQQFPDLHSELNLSSLELGDSALYFCASSVGEIGGYYEQYFGPGTRLTVT.

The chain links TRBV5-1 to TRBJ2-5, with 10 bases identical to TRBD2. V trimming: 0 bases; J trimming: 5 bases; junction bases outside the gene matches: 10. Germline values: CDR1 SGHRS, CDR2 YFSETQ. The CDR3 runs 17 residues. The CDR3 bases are TGCGCCAGCAGCTTGGTCCTAGCGGGGGACTCCAGTGAGACCCAGTACTTC. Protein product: CASSLVLAGDSSETQYF.

CDR3 nucleotide sequence: TGTGCCAGCAGCTTAGCTGGTCGGTTCTACGAGCAGTACTTC. Its translation is CASSLAGRFYEQYF. The genes are TRBV7-9 and TRBJ2-5; no clear D. The J call may be wrong; the DNA end is better matched by TRBJ2-7. Germline-derived CDR1 and CDR2 are SEHNR and FQNEAQ (reference sequence). The CDR3 length is 14 residues.

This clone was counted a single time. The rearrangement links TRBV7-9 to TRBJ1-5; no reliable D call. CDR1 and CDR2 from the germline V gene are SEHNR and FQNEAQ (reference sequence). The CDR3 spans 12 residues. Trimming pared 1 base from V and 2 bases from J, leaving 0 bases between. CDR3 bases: TGTGCCAGCAGCTTAGGCAATCAGCCCCAGCATTTT. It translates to CASSLGNQPQHF.